This T cell receptor (beta chain) was recovered during a study of spatial heterogeneity in lung cancer (dated by TCRdb to between 2018 and 2021). For the wider study: Beta-chain transcripts were consistently detected in greater numbers than alpha-chain transcripts, which likely reflects a higher abundance of beta-chain transcripts. Both alpha and beta chains were TCR-sequenced in 210 or so tumor regions, 64 matched nontumor lung samples and some 50 PBMC samples obtained at surgery. In non-small cell lung cancer, the study made a quantitative comparison of TCR alpha and beta repertoires among multiple tumor regions, matched nontumor lung and blood. In the raw uncorrected reads, each unique combination of TCR and UMI appeared more than ten times on average. A strong correlation was found between TCR transcript counts in tumor regions and a T cell transcriptional module score from matched bulk RNA-seq. The study linked features of the TCR repertoire to counts of nonsynonymous mutations, which were determined by whole-exome sequencing of tumor tissue.

In its sample, this clonotype comes out as medium-sized (0.01 to 0.1%). The clone's antigen remains unknown. No clone much larger than this one lies a single base away; base qualities are absent. Receptors were amplified or captured by 5' RACE. Sequencing was carried out with a NextSeq 500. The TCR library protocol attached a unique molecular identifier to each TCR cDNA molecule to allow correction of PCR and sequencing errors. Processing in the source paper ran as follows. TCR identification, UMI-based error correction and CDR3 extraction were all carried out with Decombinator tools. TCRs above a frequency of 2 per 1,000, corresponding to the top 1% of the tumor frequency distribution, were defined as expanded. Expanded tumor TCRs statistically deemed absent (corrected P<0.05) from at least one tumor region were classed as regional, and all other expanded tumor TCRs were classed as ubiquitous. Each repertoire was subsampled 100 times to 5,000 TCRs, after which Renyi diversity was computed with the R vegan package. To build CDR3 similarity networks, amino acid triplet string-kernel similarity was used, and CDR3s were connected when their pairwise similarity was above 0.82. TCRdb trimmed the raw reads at Q25, called clones with MiXCR and kept productive beta chains. Every CDR3 protein is listed once, alongside the most common genes and DNA of its rows. TCRdb's processing, not the authors', yielded these V and J calls. The sample contains 4,000 to 5,000 distinct CDR3 sequences, 8.4% of them found a single time. Clones ranked in the top ten supply about a sixth of the sample.

CDR1 and CDR2 (SGHKS, YYEKEE) derive from the germline V gene (reference sequence). The CDR3 starts with the cysteine, ends with the phenylalanine, and has 14 residues. The retained sequence is limited to the CDR3, 42 bases, with the frame set at the first base. The junction carries 19 bases between V and J, which are trimmed by 8 bases and 7 bases respectively. The paper as a whole reports these results and caveats: TCR-seq coverage of tumor T cells was estimated to be only roughly 7.5% for alpha chains and 11% to 15% for beta chains. The tumor nonsynonymous mutation count correlated with the number of expanded intratumoral alpha and beta TCRs. Counts of ubiquitous and regional expanded TCRs correlated with counts of ubiquitous and regional nonsynonymous mutations, respectively. Confirming at a functional level the hypothesis that regional TCRs recognize regional mutations was considered to require additional single-cell paired TCR alpha and beta sequencing.

Per the publication, the time point label means: sample taken at primary tumor resection. Samples were obtained from 72 patients with early-stage, untreated non-small cell lung cancer from the lung TRACERx cohort. Without any cell sorting, TCR sequencing was performed on whole RNA extracted either from tumor and nontumor lung tissue or from cryopreserved PBMC samples. Only patients with enough RNA available from two or more tumor regions were chosen for TCR sequencing. A lung pathologist reviewed the tumor and adjacent nontumor lung specimens before the specimens were selected. This specimen consisted of lung tumor tissue, obtained at surgery. This clonotype was obtained from a female donor with early-stage non-small cell lung cancer. The rearrangement combines TRBV5-5 with TRBJ2-1; a weak D assignment points to TRBD1 (6 bases agree). At the DNA level, the sequence is TGTGCCAGTGAGACAGGTCTTGGCCGTAATGAGCAGTTCTTC. Translated, it reads CASETGLGRNEQFF.